One sample yielded the 26 T cell receptor beta chains listed below, sequenced in a study of neurological immune-mediated disorders. TCRdb itself ran the 5' RACE reads through MiXCR, one entry per CDR3 protein. The profile shows tens of thousands of distinct CDR3 sequences, roughly a tenth of them singletons. Sequencing input: PBMCs. The source is a woman aged 55-69 years with HTLV-1-associated myelopathy (HAM/TSP).

Ten or more counts support this clonotype. J is TRBJ1-5 and V is TRBV4-1, with 9 bases fitting TRBD1. The CDR3 loop spans 15 amino acids. With 3 bases clipped from V and 5 bases from J, the junction kept 5 bases outside the gene matches. CDR1 is MGHRA and CDR2 is YSYEKL in the germline V gene. CDR3 DNA: TGCGCCAGCAGCCATAGTGACAGGGGGTATCAGCCCCAGCATTTT. This sequence encodes CASSHSDRGYQPQHF.

This clonotype turned up a few times. This chain uses TRBV20-1 with TRBJ2-5, with 10 bases that match TRBD2. Germline CDR1 and CDR2: DFQATT and SNEGSKA (reference sequence). Unmatched junction bases numbered 5, after V lost 5 bases and J lost 5 bases. The CDR3 runs to 13 residues. The CDR3 coding sequence is TGCAGTGCTTTAGCGGGGGGTCGTGAGACCCAGTACTTC. Its protein is CSALAGGRETQYF.

This clonotype showed up many times. The gene calls are TRBV20-1 and TRBJ2-3; D gene ambiguous. V lost 1 base, J lost 8 bases, and 10 bases lay in between. Germline V lookup: CDR1 DFQATT, CDR2 SNEGSKA (reference sequence). The CDR3 length is 12 residues. CDR3 sequence: CSARVGGGTQYF. CDR3 coding DNA: TGCAGTGCTAGAGTTGGTGGTGGTACGCAGTATTTT.

This clonotype was found many times. For the CDR3, the DNA is TGCGCCAGCAGCCCGGACGGGGCGCGAGGCAATCAGCCCCAGCATTTT. Translating it yields CASSPDGARGNQPQHF. This chain connects TRBV5-1 to TRBJ1-5, with D perhaps TRBD1 (5 bases). CDR3 length: 16 amino acids. V was pared by 4 bases and J by 2 bases, with 16 bases between. The V gene's germline CDR1 is SGHRS and CDR2 YFSETQ.

This clonotype was observed many times. The J gene is TRBJ1-2, the V gene TRBV20-1; D uncertain. Trimming shortened V by 2 bases and J by 4 bases, and 20 bases separated the two germline ends. The CDR3 is 16 residues long. Germline V CDR1 and CDR2: DFQATT, SNEGSKA (reference sequence). The CDR3 loop reads CSARPPDGRNFYGYTF. In DNA, the CDR3 is TGCAGTGCTAGACCCCCGGACGGCAGGAACTTCTATGGCTACACCTTC.

The J gene is TRBJ1-2, the V gene TRBV20-1; 7 bases align to TRBD1. The germline V gene encodes CDR1 DFQATT and CDR2 SNEGSKA (reference sequence). This CDR3 region has 13 residues. With 6 bases clipped from V and 6 bases from J, the junction kept 10 bases outside the gene matches. The CDR3 reads CSAKYWTGDGYTF. In nucleotides, the CDR3 is TGCAGTGCGAAGTACTGGACAGGAGATGGCTACACCTTC.

This clonotype has more than one count but fewer than ten. The V and J genes are TRBV20-1 and TRBJ1-1; D unresolved. Trimming shortened V by 5 bases and J by 7 bases, and 11 bases separated the two germline ends. CDR3 length equals 11 residues. From germline, CDR1 is DFQATT and CDR2 SNEGSKA (reference sequence). CDR3 nucleotide sequence: TGCAGTGCTGCGGTTCGGGATGAAGCTTTCTTT. Translating gives CSAAVRDEAFF.

By sample fraction, this clonotype is medium-sized (0.01 to 0.1%). The chain joins TRBV7-9 to TRBJ2-1, with D uncertain. V was pared by 1 base and J by 10 bases, with 5 bases between. The CDR3 sequence is 11 residues long. CDR1 and CDR2 from the germline V gene are SEHNR and FQNEAQ (reference sequence). CDR3 nucleotides: TGTGCCAGCAGCTTAGGAACAGAGCAGTTCTTC. This translates into CASSLGTEQFF.

This clonotype was counted at least ten times. For the CDR3, the DNA is TGTGCCAGCAGCCTCCCTGGGGGGGTTTACGAGCAGTACTTC. Residues: CASSLPGGVYEQYF. The rearrangement uses TRBV6-6 and TRBJ2-7; TRBD2 agrees at 7 bases. The CDR3 extends over 14 amino acids. Germline loops: CDR1 MNHNY, CDR2 SVGAGI (reference sequence). Losses at the gene ends were 6 bases for V and 4 bases for J; bases not matched to a gene: 9.

This clonotype was recorded at least ten times. This chain joins TRBV30 and TRBJ1-4, with 10 bases that match TRBD1. The CDR3 extends over 14 amino acids. V lost 5 bases to trimming and J lost 6 bases; unmatched junction nucleotides: 6. Germline CDR1 reads GTSNPN; CDR2 reads SVGIG (reference sequence). The CDR3 DNA reads TGTGCCTGGCATCACGGGACAGGGGATGAAAAACTGTTTTTT. Its protein is CAWHHGTGDEKLFF. Drawing the rest from reference TRBV30 and TRBJ1-4, the complete variable domain is SQTIHQWPATLVQPVGSPLSLECTVEGTSNPNLYWYRQAAGRGLQLLFYSVGIGQISSEVPQNLSASRPQDRQFILSSKKLLLSDSGFYLCAWHHGTGDEKLFFGSGTQLSVL.

This clonotype is termed medium-sized. The rearrangement uses TRBV20-1 and TRBJ1-5; no clear D gene. This CDR3 comprises 12 residues. The germline V gene has CDR1 DFQATT and CDR2 SNEGSKA (reference sequence). Trimming shortened V by 0 bases and J by 7 bases, and 7 bases separated the two germline ends. This CDR3 reads CSARELGQPQHF. CDR3 nucleotides: TGCAGTGCTAGAGAACTGGGGCAGCCCCAGCATTTT.

In its sample, this clonotype was seen many times. The chain uses TRBV3-1 and TRBJ1-4, with D hard to call. This CDR3 is 18 amino acids long. The germline V gene encodes CDR1 LGHDT and CDR2 YNNKEL (reference sequence). The germline V and J ends were trimmed by 2 bases and 6 bases, with 22 bases remaining between them. The DNA of the CDR3 is TGTGCCAGCAGCCAACCACCGCCCCACGGGGTGGGTGATGAAAAACTGTTTTTT. Protein sequence: CASSQPPPHGVGDEKLFF.

This clonotype was recorded at least ten times. The CDR3 reads CASSRRGDTEAFF. CDR3 bases: TGCGCCAGCAGCCGTCGGGGAGACACTGAAGCTTTCTTT. The gene calls are TRBV5-1 and TRBJ1-1; unclear D gene. Per germline, CDR1 SGHRS and CDR2 YFSETQ. The V gene lost 4 bases and the J gene lost 3 bases, with 10 bases spanning the gap. The CDR3 is 13 amino acids.

This clonotype was counted at least ten times. V gene TRBV20-1 combines with J gene TRBJ2-7; 9 bases line up with TRBD1. In germline, CDR1 is DFQATT, CDR2 SNEGSKA (reference sequence). This CDR3 region has 13 residues. V was clipped by 0 bases and J by 6 bases; unmatched bases: 3. The CDR3 region has the DNA TGCAGTGCTAGAGAGGGACAGGGCCGCGAGCAGTACTTC. This sequence encodes CSAREGQGREQYF.

This clonotype was seen repeatedly, ten times or more. This may stem from a read error, because a much larger clone lies one nucleotide away. The V call is TRBV20-1, the J call TRBJ2-2; D is possibly TRBD1 (6 bases). CDR1 and CDR2 from the germline V gene are DFQATT and SNEGSKA (reference sequence). There are 14 residues in the CDR3. V dropped 1 base and J dropped 5 bases, with 11 bases sitting between them. CDR3 bases: TGCAGTGCTAGAGCTGGGGGCGATACCGGGGAGCTGTTTTTT. Translation gives CSARAGGDTGELFF.

This clonotype came up many times. CDR3 residues: CSARTSGGLQETQYF. In DNA form, the CDR3 reads TGCAGTGCGCGGACTAGCGGGGGCCTCCAAGAGACCCAGTACTTC. This chain joins TRBV20-1 and TRBJ2-5, with 13 nucleotides matching TRBD2. Germline-derived CDR1 and CDR2 are DFQATT and SNEGSKA (reference sequence). The CDR3 length is 15 residues. With 6 bases clipped from V and 1 base from J, the junction kept 5 bases outside the gene matches.

Worth noting for this clonotype: A much larger clone differs from this one at a single base, so this may be a read error. This chain uses TRBV20-1 with TRBJ1-5, with 8 bases that match TRBD1. This CDR3 is built from 15 residues. Germline V gene lookup returns CDR1 DFQATT and CDR2 SNEGSKA (reference sequence). CDR3 residues: CSASPDRASNQPQNF. The CDR3 region has the DNA TGCAGTGCTAGCCCGGACAGGGCTAGCAATCAGCCCCAGAATTTT.

The sample holds many counts of this clonotype. V is TRBV6-5 and J is TRBJ1-6; 10 nucleotides line up with TRBD1. This CDR3 is built from 15 residues. With 2 bases clipped from V and 7 bases from J, the junction kept 2 bases outside the gene matches. The germline CDR1 and CDR2 sequences are MNHEY and SVGAGI. CDR3 DNA: TGTGCCAGCAGTTACGGGGACAGGGGAAATTCACCCCTCCACTTT. Translated, it gives CASSYGDRGNSPLHF.

This clonotype was recorded at least ten times. This chain uses TRBV7-8 with TRBJ1-5; 7 bases agree with TRBD1. The CDR3 extends over 14 amino acids. Germline CDR1 is SGHVS and CDR2 is FQNEAQ. With V trimmed by 4 bases and J by 4 bases, 4 bases remained unmatched. The CDR3 DNA follows: TGTGCCAGCAGCTCCGGGACAGCAAATCAGCCCCAGCATTTT. It specifies CASSSGTANQPQHF.

This clonotype counts as medium-sized. The rearrangement uses TRBV20-1 and TRBJ1-3, with D possibly matching TRBD1 (5 bases). V was clipped by 2 bases and J by 0 bases, with 23 bases between them. This CDR3 has 19 amino acids. Germline V gene sequence: CDR1 DFQATT, CDR2 SNEGSKA (reference sequence). This chain's CDR3 is CSARRPSTVPPYSGNTIYF. The CDR3, as DNA: TGCAGTGCTAGACGCCCCTCGACAGTCCCTCCTTACTCTGGAAACACCATATATTTT.

This clonotype was recorded many times. The chain is built from TRBV29-1 and TRBJ2-2; D not certain. This CDR3 region has 11 residues. V was cut by 3 bases and J by 5 bases, with 4 bases left in between. Germline CDR1 SQVTM, CDR2 ANQGSEA. CDR3 protein: CSVESTGELFF. Here the CDR3 DNA reads TGCAGCGTTGAGTCTACCGGGGAGCTGTTTTTT.

This clonotype was observed many times. The V gene is TRBV6-1, the J gene TRBJ2-7, with D perhaps TRBD2 (5 bases). V gave up 6 bases and J gave up 3 bases, with 15 bases separating them. The length of the CDR3 is 14 residues. The germline gives CDR1 MNHNS, CDR2 SASEGT. Here the CDR3 DNA reads TGTGCCAGCAGCCTCGGTAGGAGCGGCTACGAGCAGTACTTC. It is translated as CASSLGRSGYEQYF.

This clonotype was detected ten times or more. V is TRBV2 and J is TRBJ2-6; 7 bases line up with TRBD2. The J segment lost 2 bases and the V segment lost 6 bases, leaving 4 bases of the junction unmatched. The CDR3 spans 15 residues. Germline CDR1 and CDR2: SNHLY and FYNNEI. This chain's CDR3 is CASSDAGAGANVLTF. The CDR3 nucleotides read TGTGCCAGCAGCGACGCGGGAGCTGGGGCCAACGTCCTGACTTTC.

The chain recombines TRBV5-1 with TRBJ2-7, with TRBD2 identical over 11 bases. Unmatched junction bases numbered 8, after V lost 5 bases and J lost 1 base. The CDR3 is made up of 16 amino acids. CDR1 SGHRS and CDR2 YFSETQ come from the germline V gene. CDR3 residues: CASSPLAGGVSYEQYF. CDR3 bases: TGCGCCAGCAGTCCCCTAGCGGGGGGAGTTTCCTACGAGCAGTACTTC.

This clonotype is a singleton in its sample. The gene calls are TRBV11-3 and TRBJ2-3; TRBD1 might be the D (6 bases). CDR1 SGHNT and CDR2 YENEEA come from the germline V gene. This CDR3 spans 15 amino acids. V lost 5 bases, J lost 3 bases, and 15 bases lay in between. This CDR3 is CASSVSTGGTDTQYF. The CDR3 bases are TGTGCCAGCAGCGTATCGACAGGTGGGACAGATACGCAGTATTTT. The full variable domain, rest sourced from reference TRBV11-3 and TRBJ2-3, is EAGVVQSPRYKIIEKKQPVAFWCNPISGHNTLYWYLQNLGQGPELLIRYENEEAVDDSQLPKDRFSAERLKGVDSTLKIQPAELGDSAVYLCASSVSTGGTDTQYFGPGTRLTVL.

At least ten counts were recorded for this clonotype. The chain uses TRBV5-1 and TRBJ2-3; D is perhaps TRBD2 (5 bases). Germline CDR1 and CDR2: SGHRS and YFSETQ. Trimming removed 0 bases from V and 3 bases from J, with 8 bases in between. The CDR3 consists of 14 residues. The CDR3 nucleotides read TGCGCCAGCAGCTTGGATCCGGGGACAGATACGCAGTATTTT. Translated, it gives CASSLDPGTDTQYF.